This T cell receptor (beta chain) was profiled in a study of human T cells and chemical hapten exposure. Broader study findings: Alopecia was present in the donors, so their immune response may differ from healthy people's.

V was pared by 1 base and J by 3 bases, with 3 bases of the junction left unmatched. This CDR3 is 13 amino acids long. CDR1 and CDR2 from the germline V gene are GTSNPN and SVGIG (reference sequence). Time point of the sample: patch test 1, 2 weeks after DPC sensitization. Treatment indicated: therapeutic diphenylcyclopropenone sensitization with weekly scalp DPC. TCRdb reanalysed the RACE reads using MiXCR and keeps one entry per CDR3 protein. Among approximately 73,000 distinct CDR3 sequences listed, 10% to 13% were seen once. This clonotype turned up a few times. Its specificity is not known. The rearrangement joins TRBV30 to TRBJ2-7, with 7 bases aligning to TRBD1. This clonotype was sampled from a woman in her fifties or sixties with alopecia areata. Some clones in this sample may be carry-over from other donors' samples. Sequencing used whole blood, obtained in connection with sensitization to the hapten diphenylcyclopropenone (DPC). CDR3 bases: TGTGCCTGGAGTGGGAACAGGGGCTACGAGCAGTACTTC. This gives the protein CAWSGNRGYEQYF. Complete variable domain (other parts from reference TRBV30 and TRBJ2-7): SQTIHQWPATLVQPVGSPLSLECTVEGTSNPNLYWYRQAAGRGLQLLFYSVGIGQISSEVPQNLSASRPQDRQFILSSKKLLLSDSGFYLCAWSGNRGYEQYFGPGTRLTVT.